Listed below are T cell receptor beta chains from one sample, sequenced in a study of sequential checkpoint blockade in melanoma. Data came from immunoSEQ multiplex PCR; TCRdb stores just in-frame clones and leaves some out. Of about 18,000 clones in the sample, roughly 25% were seen once. The sequencing here drew on tumor tissue (inferred from file names), taken from a patient given nivolumab and ipilimumab in sequence. The receptors derive from a human donor with melanoma. Both conserved end residues are part of each CDR3. Each record gives: clone size, D gene, V gene, J gene, CDR3 protein, CDR3 DNA. D genes are given only for firm matches. Part of the rows lack a size; the others show once, few, many or a class for expanded clones.

many,NA,TRBV9,TRBJ1-2,CASSPTADYGYTF,TGTGCCAGCAGTCCAACGGCGGACTATGGCTACACCTTC
NA,NA,TRBV5-1,TRBJ2-1,CASSLEADRYNEQFF,TGCGCCAGCAGCTTGGAAGCTGACCGCTACAATGAGCAGTTCTTC
NA,TRBD1,TRBV18,TRBJ2-3,CASSPLGTGLTDTQYF,TGTGCCAGCTCACCACTCGGGACAGGGCTGACAGATACGCAGTATTTT
many,NA,TRBV11-3,TRBJ1-5,CASSLLGGNQPQHF,TGTGCCAGCAGCCTCCTCGGAGGGAATCAGCCCCAGCATTTT
few,NA,TRBV11-3,TRBJ1-1,CASSLGFMTNTEAFF,TGTGCCAGCAGCTTAGGTTTTATGACGAACACTGAAGCTTTCTTT
NA,NA,TRBV6-8,TRBJ2-1,CASGTRMYNEQFF,TGTGCCAGCGGGACACGCATGTACAATGAGCAGTTCTTC
NA,NA,TRBV5-1,TRBJ2-5,CASSLLGFETETQYF,TGCGCCAGCAGCTTGCTGGGTTTCGAGACGGAGACCCAGTACTTC
NA,NA,TRBV23-1,TRBJ1-1,CASSLRGSTEAFF,TGCGCCAGCAGCTTAAGGGGGTCGACTGAAGCTTTCTTT
NA,NA,TRBV5-1,TRBJ2-5,CASSLSQLGETQYF,TGCGCCAGCAGCTTGTCACAGCTCGGAGAGACCCAGTACTTC
NA,NA,TRBV29-1,TRBJ1-2,CSVLTGQANYGYTF,TGCAGCGTTCTGACAGGCCAAGCTAACTATGGCTACACCTTC
few,TRBD1,TRBV6-8,TRBJ1-3,CASSSTGSSGNTIYF,TGTGCCAGCAGTTCGACAGGGTCCTCTGGAAACACCATATATTTT
NA,NA,TRBV18,TRBJ1-2,CASSPSNRVSYGYTF,TGTGCCAGCTCACCATCGAACAGGGTATCGTATGGCTACACCTTC
NA,TRBD1,TRBV6-8,TRBJ1-3,CASRGQGVSGNTIYF,TGTGCCAGCAGGGGACAGGGCGTCTCTGGAAACACCATATATTTT
NA,TRBD2,TRBV19,TRBJ2-1,CASSIGVGLAGGPGYNEQFF,TGTGCCAGTAGTATAGGAGTGGGACTAGCGGGAGGTCCAGGATACAATGAGCAGTTCTTC
few,NA,TRBV6-8,TRBJ2-7,CASSDLGGPYEQYF,TGTGCCAGCAGTGATCTGGGGGGACCTTACGAGCAGTACTTC
NA,TRBD1,TRBV7-1,TRBJ2-7,CASSPGQGAREQYF,TGTGCCAGCAGTCCCGGACAGGGGGCGCGTGAGCAGTACTTC
NA,NA,TRBV28,TRBJ2-7,CASRRRRQGGGEQYF,TGTGCCAGCCGCCGCCGCCGACAGGGCGGGGGCGAGCAGTACTTC
many,NA,TRBV11-3,TRBJ1-2,CASSSQTGFYYGYTF,TGTGCCAGCAGCTCGCAGACAGGTTTTTACTATGGCTACACCTTC
NA,TRBD1,TRBV19,TRBJ1-3,CASSATGGSSGNTIYF,TGTGCCAGTAGTGCCACAGGGGGGAGCTCTGGAAACACCATATATTTT
NA,NA,TRBV4-1,TRBJ2-7,CASSQVGGAAQEQYF,TGCGCCAGCAGCCAAGTCGGCGGGGCCGCTCAGGAGCAGTACTTC
NA,NA,TRBV7-5,TRBJ2-7,CASSPRDRTPYEQYF,TGTGCCAGCAGCCCCAGGGACAGGACTCCCTACGAGCAGTACTTC
few,NA,TRBV11-3,TRBJ1-3,CASSPVGAGNTIYF,TGTGCCAGCAGCCCAGTGGGCGCTGGAAACACCATATATTTT
NA,NA,TRBV5-1,TRBJ1-1,CASSIGKSGAPIGTEAFF,TGCGCCAGCAGCATTGGAAAATCCGGGGCCCCCATCGGGACTGAAGCTTTCTTT
many,TRBD1,TRBV11-3,TRBJ1-1,CASSPTLAPSGGGWDTEAFF,TGTGCCAGCAGCCCCACCTTGGCCCCGTCAGGGGGAGGGTGGGACACTGAAGCTTTCTTT
few,NA,TRBV9,TRBJ1-3,CASTVGPGGNTIYF,TGTGCCAGCACCGTGGGTCCGGGAGGAAACACCATATATTTT
few,TRBD2,TRBV28,TRBJ2-3,CASSDPSGKKDTQYF,TGTGCCAGCAGCGACCCTAGCGGGAAGAAGGATACGCAGTATTTT
few,NA,TRBV9,TRBJ2-2,CASSFRPTGELFF,TGTGCCAGCAGCTTCCGACCCACCGGGGAGCTGTTTTTT
NA,NA,TRBV18,TRBJ2-7,CASSPGSDTYEQYF,TGTGCCAGCTCACCGGGGTCGGACACCTACGAGCAGTACTTC
NA,NA,TRBV19,TRBJ1-1,CASRGSQGPVEAFF,TGTGCCAGTAGGGGTTCCCAGGGTCCTGTTGAAGCTTTCTTT
few,NA,TRBV7-5,TRBJ2-7,CASSLAGNLVTYEQYF,TGTGCCAGCAGCTTGGCAGGGAACCTAGTAACCTACGAGCAGTACTTC
few,TRBD2,TRBV6-8,TRBJ2-5,CASSYGGVETQYF,TGTGCCAGCAGTTACGGGGGGGTGGAGACCCAGTACTTC
NA,TRBD1,TRBV19,TRBJ1-4,CASSPPGTGREKLFF,TGTGCCAGTAGTCCCCCAGGGACAGGAAGAGAAAAACTGTTTTTT
NA,NA,TRBV19,TRBJ2-1,CASRSGLINEQFF,TGTGCCAGTAGGTCAGGGTTGATCAATGAGCAGTTCTTC
few,NA,TRBV9,TRBJ1-5,CASSSKGNQPQHF,TGTGCCAGCAGCTCCAAAGGCAATCAGCCCCAGCATTTT
few,TRBD1,TRBV29-1,TRBJ1-4,CSVQTGAYEKLFF,TGCAGCGTTCAGACAGGGGCCTATGAAAAACTGTTTTTT
NA,NA,TRBV29-1,TRBJ2-3,CSQRGQGGRTSTDTQYF,TGCAGCCAAAGGGGGCAGGGGGGGCGGACCTCCACAGATACGCAGTATTTT
NA,TRBD2,TRBV9,TRBJ2-1,CASSVDPGLAGGLGTNEQFF,TGTGCCAGCAGCGTGGATCCGGGACTAGCGGGAGGATTAGGAACCAATGAGCAGTTCTTC
NA,TRBD1,TRBV7-6,TRBJ1-1,CASTNPGTGRSEAFF,TGTGCCAGCACCAACCCGGGGACAGGGAGGTCTGAAGCTTTCTTT
NA,TRBD1,TRBV5-1,TRBJ2-7,CASSLDRGRLYEQYF,TGCGCCAGCAGCTTGGACAGGGGCCGACTCTACGAGCAGTACTTC
many,TRBD1,TRBV11-3,TRBJ2-5,CASSPFPTGGVETQYF,TGTGCCAGCAGCCCGTTTCCGACAGGGGGGGTAGAGACCCAGTACTTC
NA,NA,TRBV19,TRBJ2-2,CASSRDGTGNTGELFF,TGTGCCAGTAGTCGAGACGGGACGGGGAACACCGGGGAGCTGTTTTTT
few,NA,TRBV6-1,TRBJ2-3,CASSEALAGRSTDTQYF,TGTGCCAGCAGTGAAGCGTTGGCAGGGCGTAGCACAGATACGCAGTATTTT
NA,TRBD1,TRBV6-8,TRBJ2-7,CASSLWDRSEQYF,TGTGCCAGCAGTTTATGGGACAGGAGCGAGCAGTACTTC
NA,NA,TRBV12-5,TRBJ2-3,CASPFRAATDTQYF,TGTGCCAGCCCTTTCCGCGCCGCGACAGATACGCAGTATTTT
few,NA,TRBV23-1,TRBJ1-3,CASSPTSGNTIYF,TGCGCCAGCAGCCCAACGTCAGGAAACACCATATATTTT
NA,TRBD1,TRBV6-8,TRBJ2-7,CASRLDRGSSYEQYF,TGTGCCAGCAGACTGGACAGGGGGTCGTCCTACGAGCAGTACTTC
few,TRBD2,TRBV28,TRBJ2-1,CASSSAGGSYNEQFF,TGTGCCAGCAGTTCAGCGGGAGGTTCCTACAATGAGCAGTTCTTC
NA,NA,TRBV6-7,TRBJ2-7,CACLTSYEQYF,TGTGCCTGCCTGACTAGCTACGAGCAGTACTTC
few,TRBD1,TRBV6-8,TRBJ2-2,CASLRRGGQSNTGELFF,TGTGCCAGTCTCCGACGAGGGGGCCAGTCGAACACCGGGGAGCTGTTTTTT
NA,NA,TRBV29-1,TRBJ2-7,CSVIWGVSYEQYF,TGCAGCGTCATTTGGGGAGTCTCCTACGAGCAGTACTTC
few,TRBD1,TRBV6-8,TRBJ1-4,CASSLGQLNEKLFF,TGTGCCAGCAGTCTGGGACAGCTTAATGAAAAACTGTTTTTT
NA,NA,TRBV28,TRBJ2-7,CASSGAGTRASEQYF,TGTGCCAGCAGTGGCGCCGGGACAAGGGCGTCCGAGCAGTACTTC
few,TRBD2,TRBV11-3,TRBJ2-1,CASSPRTSEYSYNEQFF,TGTGCCAGCAGCCCTCGGACTAGCGAATACTCCTACAATGAGCAGTTCTTC